The 27 T cell receptor beta chains below were found in one sample sequenced in a study of blood T cell repertoires in COVID-19. The protocol was immunoSEQ multiplex PCR, while the TCRdb copy is restricted to in-frame clones and leaves out a portion. This table holds 150,000 to 200,000 clones, around 85% found once. Material: peripheral blood. The receptors were gathered from a man in his forties or fifties with active or convalescent COVID-19.

This clone was observed a single time. The CDR3 bases are TGTGCCAGCAGCTTGGGGGGACAAGGATTCGAAAAACTGTTTTTT. Encoded protein: CASSLGGQGFEKLFF. The chain couples TRBV5-4 to TRBJ1-4, with a tentative D call TRBD1 (6 bases). Trimming shortened V by 0 bases and J by 8 bases, and 14 bases separated the two germline ends. Germline lookup yields CDR1 SGHNT and CDR2 YYREEE (reference sequence). This CDR3 has 15 residues.

Only one count was recorded for this clone. J is TRBJ1-2 and V is TRBV6-1; 7 bases map to TRBD1. The CDR3 is made up of 20 amino acids. From germline, CDR1 is MNHNS and CDR2 SASEGT. J gave up 6 bases and V 2 bases, and 24 bases lay outside the gene matches. The CDR3 sequence is CASSEMYTLDLVAGGDGYTF. In DNA, the CDR3 is TGTGCCAGCAGTGAAATGTACACTCTCGATTTGGTCGCAGGGGGAGATGGCTACACCTTC.

Remarks on this clone: The same CDR3 arises from other DNA sequences in this sample as well. The chain is built from TRBV7-9 and TRBJ1-2; D gene uncertain. In germline, CDR1 is SEHNR, CDR2 FQNEAQ (reference sequence). The CDR3 has 12 amino acids. The V and J ends lost 5 bases and 3 bases respectively, with 7 bases between them. CDR3 DNA sequence: TGTGCCAGCAGCCCCGGGGACTATGGCTACACCTTC. Translation gives CASSPGDYGYTF.

The chain is built from TRBV9 and TRBJ1-3; no definite D call. The CDR3 runs to 14 residues. Trimming pared 1 base from V and 1 base from J, leaving 6 bases between. Germline loops: CDR1 SGDLS, CDR2 YYNGEE. CDR3 bases: TGTGCCAGCAGCGTACAGGATTCTGGAAACACCATATATTTT. This codes for CASSVQDSGNTIYF.

V usage is TRBV3-1 (or the pseudogene TRBV3-2) and J usage is TRBJ1-1, with a possible D match to TRBD1 (6 bases). Between the trimmed V and J ends, which lost 4 bases and 1 base, there was a span of 10 bases. Germline V CDR1 and CDR2: LGHDT, YNNKEL (reference sequence). This CDR3 region has 14 residues. The DNA for the CDR3 is TGTGCCAGCAGCCTCCGGGACAAGAACACTGAAGCTTTCTTT. Encoded protein: CASSLRDKNTEAFF.

The chain links TRBV6-5 to TRBJ1-2; tentative D call: TRBD1 (5 bases). The CDR3 contains 12 residues. V lost 6 bases, J lost 4 bases, and 9 bases lay in between. Germline V gene lookup returns CDR1 MNHEY and CDR2 SVGAGI. The CDR3, as DNA: TGTGCCAGCAGCCCCGACAGCTATGGCTACACCTTC. This codes for CASSPDSYGYTF.

This clone occurred a few times. The rearrangement joins TRBV29-1 to TRBJ1-2; 11 bases are a match to TRBD1. The CDR3 is made up of 13 amino acids. Germline CDR1 SQVTM, CDR2 ANQGSEA. V gave up 3 bases and J gave up 8 bases; unmatched junction bases: 5. CDR3: CSVDGQGAGGYTF. CDR3 DNA: TGCAGCGTTGACGGACAGGGGGCAGGAGGCTACACCTTC.

This clone has only one observation. Germline and junction disagree at one end, which may indicate a read error. The gene calls are TRBV14 and TRBJ2-1, with 8 bases that match TRBD1. CDR3 length: 13 amino acids. From germline, CDR1 is SGHDN and CDR2 FVKESK. The chain's CDR3 is CASSQDRGLLKFF. CDR3 bases: TGTGCCAGCAGTCAAGACAGGGGCCTTCTTAAGTTCTTC.

This sequence joins TRBV7-9 and TRBJ2-5; a weak D match, TRBD2 (5 bases). V gave up 5 bases and J gave up 7 bases, with 23 bases separating them. Germline-derived CDR1 and CDR2 are SEHNR and FQNEAQ (reference sequence). CDR3 length equals 16 residues. CDR3 loop: CASSPQVDSIRGTQYF. Written as DNA, the CDR3 is TGTGCCAGCAGCCCCCAGGTAGATTCGATTCGGGGGACCCAGTACTTC.

This clone was recorded once. The rearrangement joins TRBV28 to TRBJ1-6, with TRBD1 as a possible D gene (5 bases). Trimming pared 3 bases from V and 10 bases from J, leaving 13 bases between. In germline, CDR1 is MDHEN, CDR2 SYDVKM. The CDR3 is 14 amino acids. The CDR3 coding sequence is TGTGCCAGCAGTTTCGAAAGGGGCGGATCACCCCTCCACTTT. This gives the protein CASSFERGGSPLHF.

V usage is TRBV6-5 and J usage is TRBJ1-1; maybe TRBD1 (5 bases). Germline CDR1 and CDR2: MNHEY and SVGAGI. With 8 bases removed from V and 0 bases from J, the gap between germline ends came to 10 bases. The CDR3 has 13 residues. The DNA of the CDR3 is TGTGCCAGCGTTTTGACAGTGAACACTGAAGCTTTCTTT. Translating it yields CASVLTVNTEAFF.

This clone was seen a handful of times. J is TRBJ2-1 and V is TRBV2; the match to TRBD2 covers 14 bases. This CDR3 contains 14 residues. CDR1 SNHLY and CDR2 FYNNEI come from the germline V gene. V shed 7 bases, J shed 9 bases, and the junction held 5 bases outside the gene matches. DNA for the CDR3: TGTGCCAGCAAGACTAGCGGGGGGGCCGGTGAGCAGTTCTTC. This gives the protein CASKTSGGAGEQFF.

The CDR3 region is CASSYAFQAPHF. DNA for the CDR3: TGTGCCAGCAGTTACGCTTTCCAGGCCCCACATTTT. This chain connects TRBV6-2 or TRBV6-3 to TRBJ1-5; D not resolved. Trimming took 2 bases from V and 16 from J, leaving 15 bases between them. The CDR3 runs 12 residues. CDR1 and CDR2 (germline): MNHEY, SVGEGT.

J is TRBJ2-3 and V is TRBV14; the match to TRBD2 covers 11 bases. This CDR3 is built from 17 residues. The V and J ends lost 5 bases and 0 bases, in that order; junction bases with no gene match: 7. Germline V gives CDR1 SGHDN, CDR2 FVKESK. DNA of the CDR3: TGTGCCAGCAGCGCCCTAGCGGGAGGCACGAGCACAGATACGCAGTATTTT. Translated: CASSALAGGTSTDTQYF.

The chain links TRBV5-5 to TRBJ2-5; TRBD1 agrees at 7 bases. Germline V lookup: CDR1 SGHKS, CDR2 YYEKEE (reference sequence). The CDR3 is 15 residues long. The ends lost 6 bases at V and 2 bases at J; junction bases unmatched: 10. CDR3: CASTPQVRGQETQYF. The CDR3 DNA reads as TGTGCCAGCACCCCACAAGTCAGGGGGCAAGAGACCCAGTACTTC.

This chain links TRBV6-1 with TRBJ2-1; 11 nucleotides align to TRBD2. This CDR3 spans 17 amino acids. J lost 0 bases, V lost 2 bases, and 3 bases had no gene match. Germline V gene sequence: CDR1 MNHNS, CDR2 SASEGT. This CDR3 reads CASSEKTSGSSYNEQFF. CDR3 coding DNA: TGTGCCAGCAGTGAAAAAACTAGCGGGAGCTCCTACAATGAGCAGTTCTTC.

CDR3: CASSIGEAGPDGYTF. DNA for the CDR3: TGTGCCAGTAGTATTGGGGAGGCAGGACCAGATGGCTACACCTTC. The rearrangement joins TRBV19 to TRBJ1-2; D unclear. The CDR3 contains 15 residues. V was cut by 3 bases and J by 6 bases, with 17 bases left in between. Germline loops: CDR1 LNHDA, CDR2 SQIVND (reference sequence).

This chain uses TRBV28 with TRBJ1-1, with D perhaps matching TRBD1 (5 bases). Germline CDR1 is MDHEN and CDR2 is SYDVKM. CDR3 size: 12 residues. The CDR3 DNA is TGTGGTTCCGGCAGGGTGGAAACTGAAGCTTTCTTT. This sequence encodes CGSGRVETEAFF.

J is TRBJ1-2 and V is TRBV11-2; TRBD1 is a possible D gene (6 bases). This CDR3 spans 13 amino acids. Trimming left V 0 bases short and J 6 bases short, with 8 bases between. Germline V CDR1 and CDR2: SGHAT, FQNNGV. In nucleotides, the CDR3 is TGTGCCAGCAGCTTAGATAGGACAGATGGCTACACCTTC. Encoded protein: CASSLDRTDGYTF. The full variable domain, rest sourced from reference TRBV11-2 and TRBJ1-2, is EAGVAQSPRYKIIEKRQSVAFWCNPISGHATLYWYQQILGQGPKLLIQFQNNGVVDDSQLPKDRFSAERLKGVDSTLKIQPAKLEDSAVYLCASSLDRTDGYTFGSGTRLTVV.

This chain connects TRBV11-2 to TRBJ1-4, with 8 positions matching TRBD1. This CDR3 is built from 14 residues. The germline CDR1 and CDR2 sequences are SGHAT and FQNNGV. J gave up 8 bases and V 8 bases, and 10 bases lay outside the gene matches. CDR3 sequence: CASGLRAGGEKLFF. In nucleotides, the CDR3 is TGTGCCAGCGGTTTGCGGGCAGGGGGCGAAAAACTGTTTTTT.

The rearrangement joins TRBV5-4 to TRBJ2-5, with 7 positions matching TRBD1. The germline V gene encodes CDR1 SGHNT and CDR2 YYREEE (reference sequence). This CDR3 has 13 amino acids. With 4 bases clipped from V and 4 bases from J, the junction kept 4 bases outside the gene matches. CDR3 sequence reads: CASSGGQVETQYF. The CDR3 region has the DNA TGTGCCAGCAGCGGCGGACAGGTAGAGACCCAGTACTTC.

This rearrangement joins TRBV24-1 to TRBJ2-5; 11 nucleotides line up with TRBD1. Germline V gene lookup returns CDR1 KGHDR and CDR2 SFDVKD. The ends lost 3 bases at V and 5 bases at J; junction bases unmatched: 7. CDR3 length: 16 residues. The CDR3 nucleotides are TGTGCCACCAGTGATACTCGGACAGGGGGCAGGGAGACCCAGTACTTC. Translating gives CATSDTRTGGRETQYF.

V usage is TRBV7-2 and J usage is TRBJ2-3; D gene unclear. V dropped 1 base and J dropped 4 bases, with 15 bases sitting between them. Germline V lookup: CDR1 SGHTA, CDR2 FQGNSA. CDR3 length: 16 amino acids. CDR3 DNA: TGTGCCAGCAGCTTAGAGTTGGTTTTCGGGTCAGATACGCAGTATTTT. It specifies CASSLELVFGSDTQYF.

The chain combines TRBV21-1 with TRBJ2-2; TRBD2, the table's D call, was not compared with the DNA. TRBV21-1 is marked as a pseudogene. There are 16 residues in the CDR3. Here the CDR3 reads CASSKGTSGDTGELFF. The CDR3 DNA reads TGTGCCAGCAGCAAAGGGACTAGCGGGGACACCGGGGAGCTGTTTTTT.

The genes are TRBV5-4 and TRBJ1-2, with 9 bases lining up with TRBD1. From germline, CDR1 is SGHNT and CDR2 YYREEE (reference sequence). The CDR3 sequence is 16 residues long. V was pared by 3 bases and J by 1 base, with 7 bases of the junction left unmatched. The CDR3 sequence is CASSSGGTGINYGYTF. The CDR3 DNA follows: TGTGCCAGCAGCTCCGGGGGGACAGGGATTAACTATGGCTACACCTTC.

The count of this clone is one. V usage is TRBV5-1 and J usage is TRBJ2-6; 7 nucleotides agree with TRBD1. Germline lookup yields CDR1 SGHRS and CDR2 YFSETQ. V lost 4 bases, J lost 1 base, and 8 bases stayed unmatched. CDR3 size: 17 residues. The CDR3 region is CASSAGTALSGANVLTF. As DNA, the CDR3 is TGCGCCAGCAGCGCCGGGACAGCTTTGTCTGGGGCCAACGTCCTGACTTTC.

The chain uses TRBV6-5 and TRBJ1-1; no clear D gene. The length of the CDR3 is 13 residues. Trimming shortened V by 5 bases and J by 5 bases, and 12 bases separated the two germline ends. Germline lookup yields CDR1 MNHEY and CDR2 SVGAGI. This CDR3 reads CASSTEARTEAFF. The CDR3 DNA reads as TGTGCCAGCAGTACGGAGGCTAGGACTGAAGCTTTCTTT.